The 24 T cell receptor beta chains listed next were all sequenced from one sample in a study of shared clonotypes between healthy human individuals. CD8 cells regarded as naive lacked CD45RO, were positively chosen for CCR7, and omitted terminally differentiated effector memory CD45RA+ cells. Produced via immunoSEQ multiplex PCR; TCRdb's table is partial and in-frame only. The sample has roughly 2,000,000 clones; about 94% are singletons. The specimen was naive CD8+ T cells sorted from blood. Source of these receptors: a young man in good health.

CDR3 DNA sequence: TGTGCCAGCAGTTCGGACACTCCGAACACTGAAGCTTTCTTT. It yields the protein CASSSDTPNTEAFF. The rearrangement joins TRBV28 to TRBJ1-1; a possible D gene is TRBD1 (5 bases). This CDR3 contains 14 residues. V lost 4 bases to trimming and J lost 1 base, with 10 bases between them. The germline V gene encodes CDR1 MDHEN and CDR2 SYDVKM.

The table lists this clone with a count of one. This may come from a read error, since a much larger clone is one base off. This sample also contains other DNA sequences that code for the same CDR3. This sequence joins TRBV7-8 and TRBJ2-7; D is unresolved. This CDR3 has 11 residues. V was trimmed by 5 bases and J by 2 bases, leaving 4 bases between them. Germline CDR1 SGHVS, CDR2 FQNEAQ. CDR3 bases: TGTGCCAGCAGCCCCGCCTACGAGCAGTACTTC. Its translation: CASSPAYEQYF.

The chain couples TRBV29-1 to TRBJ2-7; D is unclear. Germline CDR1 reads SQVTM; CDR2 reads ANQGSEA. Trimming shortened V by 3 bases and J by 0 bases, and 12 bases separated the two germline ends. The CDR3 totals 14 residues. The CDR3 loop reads CSVEKTESSYEQYF. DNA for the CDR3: TGCAGCGTTGAGAAAACCGAAAGCTCCTACGAGCAGTACTTC.

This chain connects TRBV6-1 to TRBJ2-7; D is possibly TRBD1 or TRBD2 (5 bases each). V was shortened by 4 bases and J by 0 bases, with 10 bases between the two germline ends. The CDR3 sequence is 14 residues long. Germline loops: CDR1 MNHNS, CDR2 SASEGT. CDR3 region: CASSVRDGSYEQYF. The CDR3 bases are TGTGCCAGCAGTGTCCGGGACGGCTCCTACGAGCAGTACTTC.

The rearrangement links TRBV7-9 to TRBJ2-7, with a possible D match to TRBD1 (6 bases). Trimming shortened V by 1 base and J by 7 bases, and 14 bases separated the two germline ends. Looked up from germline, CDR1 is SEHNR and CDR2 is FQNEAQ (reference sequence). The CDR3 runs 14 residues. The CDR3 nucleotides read TGTGCCAGCAGCTTAGTTCCAGGGGTTAGGGAGCAGTACTTC. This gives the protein CASSLVPGVREQYF.

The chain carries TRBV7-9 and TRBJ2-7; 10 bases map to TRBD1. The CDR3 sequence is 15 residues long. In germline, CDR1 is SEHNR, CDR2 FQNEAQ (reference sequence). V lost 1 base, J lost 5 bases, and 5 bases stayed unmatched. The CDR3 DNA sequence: TGTGCCAGCAGCTTAGGAGGGACAGGGGTAGACGAGCAGTACTTC. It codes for CASSLGGTGVDEQYF.

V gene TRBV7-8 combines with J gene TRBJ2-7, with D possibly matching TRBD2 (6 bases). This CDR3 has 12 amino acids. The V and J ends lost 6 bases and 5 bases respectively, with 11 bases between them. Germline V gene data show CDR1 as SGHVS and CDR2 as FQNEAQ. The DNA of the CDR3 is TGTGCCAGCAGTGTTGGGGAGGACGAGCAGTACTTC. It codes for CASSVGEDEQYF.

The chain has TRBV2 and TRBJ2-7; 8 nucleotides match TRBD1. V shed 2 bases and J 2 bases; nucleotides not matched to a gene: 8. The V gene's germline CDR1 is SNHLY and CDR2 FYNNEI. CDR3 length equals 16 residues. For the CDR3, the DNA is TGTGCCAGCAGTGAAACGCTGGGACAGGCGGCCTACGAGCAGTACTTC. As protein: CASSETLGQAAYEQYF.

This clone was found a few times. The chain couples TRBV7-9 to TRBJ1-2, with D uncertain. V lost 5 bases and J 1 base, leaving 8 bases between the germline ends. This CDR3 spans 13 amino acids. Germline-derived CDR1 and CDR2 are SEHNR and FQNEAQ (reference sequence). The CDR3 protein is CASSHEINYGYTF. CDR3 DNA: TGTGCCAGCAGCCACGAGATTAACTATGGCTACACCTTC.

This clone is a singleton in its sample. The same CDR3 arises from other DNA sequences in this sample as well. DNA of the CDR3: TGTGCCAGCAGCTTAACTGTGAACACTGAAGCTTTCTTT. Its translation: CASSLTVNTEAFF. The V gene is TRBV11-2, the J gene TRBJ1-1; D ambiguous. Germline values: CDR1 SGHAT, CDR2 FQNNGV. The CDR3 is 13 residues long. Trimming removed 2 bases at V and 0 bases at J, with 4 bases between.

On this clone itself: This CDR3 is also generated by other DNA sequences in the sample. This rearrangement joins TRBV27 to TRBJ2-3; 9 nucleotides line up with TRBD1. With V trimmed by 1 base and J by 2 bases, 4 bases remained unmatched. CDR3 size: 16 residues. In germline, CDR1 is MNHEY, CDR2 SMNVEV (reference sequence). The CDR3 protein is CASSLLGTGSTDTQYF. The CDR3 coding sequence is TGTGCCAGCAGTTTATTGGGGACAGGGTCCACAGATACGCAGTATTTT.

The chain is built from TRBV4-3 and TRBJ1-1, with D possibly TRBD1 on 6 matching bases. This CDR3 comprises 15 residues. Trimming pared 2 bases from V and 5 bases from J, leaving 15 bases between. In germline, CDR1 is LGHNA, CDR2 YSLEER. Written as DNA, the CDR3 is TGCGCCAGCAGCCAATACAGGGTGGCGGGGACTGAAGCTTTCTTT. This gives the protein CASSQYRVAGTEAFF.

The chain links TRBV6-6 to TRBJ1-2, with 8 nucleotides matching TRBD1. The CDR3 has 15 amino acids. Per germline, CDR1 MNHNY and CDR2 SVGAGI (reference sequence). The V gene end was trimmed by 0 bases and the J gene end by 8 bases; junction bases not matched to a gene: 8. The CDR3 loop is CASSYSGGTGFGYTF. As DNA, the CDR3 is TGTGCCAGCAGTTACTCCGGAGGGACAGGCTTCGGCTACACCTTC.

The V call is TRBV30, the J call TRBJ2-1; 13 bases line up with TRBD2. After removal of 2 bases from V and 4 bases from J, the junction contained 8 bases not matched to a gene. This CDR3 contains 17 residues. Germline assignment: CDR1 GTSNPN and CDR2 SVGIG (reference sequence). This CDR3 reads CAWSRMGGLAGYNEQFF. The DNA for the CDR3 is TGTGCCTGGAGTCGTATGGGGGGACTAGCGGGGTACAATGAGCAGTTCTTC.

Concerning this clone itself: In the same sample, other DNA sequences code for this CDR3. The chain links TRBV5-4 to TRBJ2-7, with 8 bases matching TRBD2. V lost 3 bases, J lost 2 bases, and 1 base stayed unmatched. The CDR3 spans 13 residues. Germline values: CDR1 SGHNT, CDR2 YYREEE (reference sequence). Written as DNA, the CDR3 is TGTGCCAGCAGCTCGGGGGGGACCTACGAGCAGTACTTC. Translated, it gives CASSSGGTYEQYF.

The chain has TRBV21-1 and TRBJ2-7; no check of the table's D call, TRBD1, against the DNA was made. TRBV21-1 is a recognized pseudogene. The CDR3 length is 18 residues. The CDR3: CASSTQVLGTESSYEQYF. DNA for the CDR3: TGTGCCAGCAGCACCCAGGTTTTAGGCACAGAGAGCTCCTACGAGCAGTACTTC.

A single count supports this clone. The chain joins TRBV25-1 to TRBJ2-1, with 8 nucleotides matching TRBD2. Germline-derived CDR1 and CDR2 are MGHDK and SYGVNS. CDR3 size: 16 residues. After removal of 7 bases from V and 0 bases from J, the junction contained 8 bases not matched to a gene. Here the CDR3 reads CASTPPSGSSYNEQFF. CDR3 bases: TGTGCCAGCACCCCCCCCAGCGGGAGCTCCTACAATGAGCAGTTCTTC.

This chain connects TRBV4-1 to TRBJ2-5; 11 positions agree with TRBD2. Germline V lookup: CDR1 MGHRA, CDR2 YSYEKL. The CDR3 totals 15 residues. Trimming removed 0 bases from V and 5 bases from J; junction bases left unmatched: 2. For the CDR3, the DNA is TGCGCCAGCAGCCAAGAACTAGCGGGGGCTGAGACCCAGTACTTC. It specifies CASSQELAGAETQYF.

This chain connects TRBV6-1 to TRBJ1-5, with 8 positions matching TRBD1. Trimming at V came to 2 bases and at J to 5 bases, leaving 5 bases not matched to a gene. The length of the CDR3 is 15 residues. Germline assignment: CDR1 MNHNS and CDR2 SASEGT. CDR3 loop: CASSELQGGDQPQHF. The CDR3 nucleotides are TGTGCCAGCAGTGAACTACAGGGGGGAGATCAGCCCCAGCATTTT.

The CDR3 sequence is CASSWRVRSSYNEQFF. CDR3 in DNA: TGTGCCAGCAGCTGGAGGGTTCGCAGCTCCTACAATGAGCAGTTCTTC. This chain connects TRBV5-8 to TRBJ2-1; TRBD2 might be the D (6 bases). Looked up from germline, CDR1 is SGHTS and CDR2 is YDEGEE. Trimming took off 3 bases at V and 0 bases at J, with 13 bases between the two ends. This CDR3 spans 16 amino acids.

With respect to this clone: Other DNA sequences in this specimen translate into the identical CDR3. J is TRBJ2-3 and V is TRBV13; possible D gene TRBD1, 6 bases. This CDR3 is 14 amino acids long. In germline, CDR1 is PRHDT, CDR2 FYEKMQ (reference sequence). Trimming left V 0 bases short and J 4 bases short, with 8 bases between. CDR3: CASSLGSGADTQYF. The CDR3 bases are TGTGCCAGCAGCTTAGGATCAGGGGCAGATACGCAGTATTTT.

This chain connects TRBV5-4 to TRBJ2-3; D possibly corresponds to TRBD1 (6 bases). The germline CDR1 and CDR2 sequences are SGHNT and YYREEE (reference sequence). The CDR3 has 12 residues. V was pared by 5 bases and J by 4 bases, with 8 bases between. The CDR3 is CASSTGSDTQYF. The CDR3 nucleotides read TGTGCCAGCAGTACAGGGTCAGATACGCAGTATTTT.

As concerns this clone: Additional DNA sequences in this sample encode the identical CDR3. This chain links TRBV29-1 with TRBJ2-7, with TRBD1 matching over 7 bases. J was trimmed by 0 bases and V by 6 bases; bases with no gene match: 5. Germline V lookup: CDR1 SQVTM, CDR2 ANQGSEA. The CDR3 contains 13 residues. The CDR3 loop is CSVPGQSSYEQYF. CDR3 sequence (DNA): TGCAGCGTGCCGGGACAGAGCTCCTACGAGCAGTACTTC.

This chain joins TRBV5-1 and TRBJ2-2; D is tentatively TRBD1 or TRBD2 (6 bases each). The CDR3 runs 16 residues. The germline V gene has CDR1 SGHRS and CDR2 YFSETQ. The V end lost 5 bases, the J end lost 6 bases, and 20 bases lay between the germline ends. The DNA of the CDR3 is TGCGCCAGCAGGTTCTCGCCGGGGGCATCCGCCGGGGAGCTGTTTTTT. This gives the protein CASRFSPGASAGELFF.